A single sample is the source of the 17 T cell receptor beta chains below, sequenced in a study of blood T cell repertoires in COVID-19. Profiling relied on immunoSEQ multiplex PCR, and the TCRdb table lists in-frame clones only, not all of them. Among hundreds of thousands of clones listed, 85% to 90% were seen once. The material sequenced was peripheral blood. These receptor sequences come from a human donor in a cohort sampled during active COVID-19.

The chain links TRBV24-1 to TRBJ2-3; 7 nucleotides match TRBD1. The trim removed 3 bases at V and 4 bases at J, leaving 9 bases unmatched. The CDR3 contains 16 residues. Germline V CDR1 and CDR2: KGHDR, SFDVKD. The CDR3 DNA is TGTGCCACCAGTGATCCTCGACAGGGTGGTTCAGATACGCAGTATTTT. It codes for CATSDPRQGGSDTQYF.

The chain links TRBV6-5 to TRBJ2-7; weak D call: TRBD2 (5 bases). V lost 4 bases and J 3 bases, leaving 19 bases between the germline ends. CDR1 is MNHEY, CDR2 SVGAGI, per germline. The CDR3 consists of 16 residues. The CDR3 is CASSSSLGAGVYEQYF. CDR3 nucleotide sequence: TGTGCCAGCAGTTCTAGTCTAGGCGCGGGCGTCTACGAGCAGTACTTC.

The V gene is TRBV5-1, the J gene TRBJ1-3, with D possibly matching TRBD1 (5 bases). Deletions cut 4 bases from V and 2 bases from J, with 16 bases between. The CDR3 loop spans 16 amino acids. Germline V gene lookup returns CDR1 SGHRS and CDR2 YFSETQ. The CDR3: CASSAGPGKAGNTIYF. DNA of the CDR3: TGCGCCAGCAGCGCAGGGCCTGGAAAGGCTGGAAACACCATATATTTT.

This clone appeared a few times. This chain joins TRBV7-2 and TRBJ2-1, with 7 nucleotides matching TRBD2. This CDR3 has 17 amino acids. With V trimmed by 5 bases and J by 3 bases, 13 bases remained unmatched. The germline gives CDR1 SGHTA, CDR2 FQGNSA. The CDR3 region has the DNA TGTGCCAGCAGCCCCCGAGGCGGACTAGTGTACTACAATGAGCAGTTCTTC. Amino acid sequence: CASSPRGGLVYYNEQFF.

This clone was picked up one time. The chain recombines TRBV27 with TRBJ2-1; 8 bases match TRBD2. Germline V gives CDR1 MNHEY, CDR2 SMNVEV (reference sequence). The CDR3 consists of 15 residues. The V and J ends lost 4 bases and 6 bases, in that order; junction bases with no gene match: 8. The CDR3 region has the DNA TGTGCCAGCAGTTGGAGCGGGGGCACCTTCAATGAGCAGTTCTTC. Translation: CASSWSGGTFNEQFF.

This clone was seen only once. The CDR3 coding sequence is TGTGCCAGCAGCTTACCCGGGACTGGACGGCGGGAGCAGTTCTTC. Translation gives CASSLPGTGRREQFF. The chain joins TRBV7-2 to TRBJ2-1; a possible D gene is TRBD2 (6 bases). This CDR3 has 15 amino acids. Looked up from germline, CDR1 is SGHTA and CDR2 is FQGNSA. V was pared by 2 bases and J by 10 bases, with 18 bases between.

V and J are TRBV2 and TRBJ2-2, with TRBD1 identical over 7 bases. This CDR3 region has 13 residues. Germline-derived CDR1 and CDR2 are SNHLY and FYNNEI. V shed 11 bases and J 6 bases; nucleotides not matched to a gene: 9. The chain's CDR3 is CACQTGYPGELFF. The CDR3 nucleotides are TGTGCCTGCCAGACAGGGTATCCCGGGGAGCTGTTTTTT.

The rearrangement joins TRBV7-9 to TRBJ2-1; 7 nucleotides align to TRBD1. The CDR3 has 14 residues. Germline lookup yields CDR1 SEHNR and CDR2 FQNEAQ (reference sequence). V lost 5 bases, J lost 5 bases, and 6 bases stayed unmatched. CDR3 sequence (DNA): TGTGCCAGCAGCCCGGGACAGCGAAACAATGAGCAGTTCTTC. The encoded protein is CASSPGQRNNEQFF.

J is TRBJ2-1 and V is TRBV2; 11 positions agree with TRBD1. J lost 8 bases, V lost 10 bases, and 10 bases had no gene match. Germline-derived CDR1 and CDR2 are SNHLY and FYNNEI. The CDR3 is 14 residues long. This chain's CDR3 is CAKQRDRGDDEQFF. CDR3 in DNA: TGTGCCAAACAGAGGGACAGGGGGGACGATGAGCAGTTCTTC.

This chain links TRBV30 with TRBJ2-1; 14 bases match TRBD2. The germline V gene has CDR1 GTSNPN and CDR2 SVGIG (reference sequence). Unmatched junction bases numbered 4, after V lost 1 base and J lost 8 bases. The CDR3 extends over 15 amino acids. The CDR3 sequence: CAWSATSGRDHEQFF. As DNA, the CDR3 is TGTGCCTGGAGTGCGACTAGCGGGAGGGATCATGAGCAGTTCTTC. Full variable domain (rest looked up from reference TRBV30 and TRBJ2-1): SQTIHQWPATLVQPVGSPLSLECTVEGTSNPNLYWYRQAAGRGLQLLFYSVGIGQISSEVPQNLSASRPQDRQFILSSKKLLLSDSGFYLCAWSATSGRDHEQFFGPGTRLTVL.

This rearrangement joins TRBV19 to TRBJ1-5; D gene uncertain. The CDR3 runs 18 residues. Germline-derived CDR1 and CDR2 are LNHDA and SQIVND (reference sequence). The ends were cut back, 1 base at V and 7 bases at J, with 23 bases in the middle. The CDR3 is CASSIGYVADEARQPQHF. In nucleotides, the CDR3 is TGTGCCAGTAGTATAGGATACGTAGCTGACGAGGCCCGGCAGCCCCAGCATTTT.

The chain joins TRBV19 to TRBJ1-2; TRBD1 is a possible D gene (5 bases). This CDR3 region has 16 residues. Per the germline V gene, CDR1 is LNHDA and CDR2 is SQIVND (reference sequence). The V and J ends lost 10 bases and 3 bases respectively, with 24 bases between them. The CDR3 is CATRRGFSGSDYGYTF. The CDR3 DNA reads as TGTGCCACCCGTCGGGGGTTTTCGGGTTCAGACTATGGCTACACCTTC.

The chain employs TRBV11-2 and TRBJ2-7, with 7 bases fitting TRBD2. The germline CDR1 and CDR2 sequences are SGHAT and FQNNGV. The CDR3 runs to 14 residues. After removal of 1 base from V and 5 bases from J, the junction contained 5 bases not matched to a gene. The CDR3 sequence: CASSLVGTKNEQYF. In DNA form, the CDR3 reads TGTGCCAGCAGCTTAGTTGGGACTAAGAACGAGCAGTACTTC. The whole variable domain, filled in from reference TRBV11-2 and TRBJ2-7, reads EAGVAQSPRYKIIEKRQSVAFWCNPISGHATLYWYQQILGQGPKLLIQFQNNGVVDDSQLPKDRFSAERLKGVDSTLKIQPAKLEDSAVYLCASSLVGTKNEQYFGPGTRLTVT.

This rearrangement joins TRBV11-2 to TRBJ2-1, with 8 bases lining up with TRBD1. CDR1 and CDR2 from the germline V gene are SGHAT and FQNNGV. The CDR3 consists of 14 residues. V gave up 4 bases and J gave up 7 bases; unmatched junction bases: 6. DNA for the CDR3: TGTGCCAGCAGCTCAATCCGGGACAGGAATGAGCAGTTCTTC. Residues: CASSSIRDRNEQFF. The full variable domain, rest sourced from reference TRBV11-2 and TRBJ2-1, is EAGVAQSPRYKIIEKRQSVAFWCNPISGHATLYWYQQILGQGPKLLIQFQNNGVVDDSQLPKDRFSAERLKGVDSTLKIQPAKLEDSAVYLCASSSIRDRNEQFFGPGTRLTVL.

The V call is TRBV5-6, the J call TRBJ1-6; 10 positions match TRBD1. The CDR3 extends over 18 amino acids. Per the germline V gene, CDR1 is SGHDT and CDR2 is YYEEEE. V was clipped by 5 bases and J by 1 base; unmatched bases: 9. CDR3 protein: CASSLYLDRGSYNSPLHF. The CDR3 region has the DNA TGTGCCAGCAGTTTGTACCTGGACAGGGGGTCCTATAATTCACCCCTCCACTTT.

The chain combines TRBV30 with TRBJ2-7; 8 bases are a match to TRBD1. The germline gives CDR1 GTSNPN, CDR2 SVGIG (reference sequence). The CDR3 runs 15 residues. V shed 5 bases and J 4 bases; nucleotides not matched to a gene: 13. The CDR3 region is CAWGSGTGLLYEQYF. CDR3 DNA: TGTGCCTGGGGGTCCGGGACAGGCCTTTTATACGAGCAGTACTTC.

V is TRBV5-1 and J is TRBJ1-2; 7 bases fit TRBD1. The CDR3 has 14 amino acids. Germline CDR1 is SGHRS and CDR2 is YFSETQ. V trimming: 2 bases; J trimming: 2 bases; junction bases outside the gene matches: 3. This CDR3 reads CASSFQQGNYGYTF. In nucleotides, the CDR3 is TGCGCCAGCAGCTTCCAACAGGGGAACTATGGCTACACCTTC.